This T cell receptor beta chain was captured in a study of blood T cell repertoires in COVID-19. Study background: Material from acute and convalescent COVID-19 was sourced from the United States, Italy and Spain. T cells, B-cell-depleted T cells, or PBMCs supplied cDNA or gDNA.

Repertoires were generated with immunoSEQ multiplex PCR, while TCRdb's copy carries only in-frame clones and drops some. Among some 300,000 clones listed, over 85% were seen once. Cohorts were based on clinical histories the participants reported. A PCR-confirmed or clinician-diagnosed COVID-19 case had contacted exposed participants within 2 weeks of entry. Including both end residues, the CDR3 is 13 amino acids long. CDR1 and CDR2 (germline): MDHEN, SYDVKM. This clone was seen only a few times. The CDR3 ends on some other residue instead of the conserved phenylalanine or tryptophan, so this is likely a read error. No DNA is shown, since the ends of the CDR3 on it are uncertain; the CDR3 is the one TCRdb lists.

This clonotype originated in a woman in her forties or fifties who had been exposed to COVID-19. The chain couples TRBV28 to TRBJ1-3; TRBD1, the D gene given by the table, was not confirmed from the DNA. Material: PBMCs or T cells enriched from blood (not recorded which). CDR3 in amino acids: CASTRGDSPSLMV.